The sequence of this TCR beta chain was determined in a study of cytomegalovirus exposure and HLA in healthy donors. Study context: It was reported in a later analysis that the same platform had been used for the roughly 130 validation repertoires as for the roughly 670 first-cohort repertoires.

Germline CDR1 MNHNY, CDR2 SVGAGI (reference sequence). V lost 5 bases and J 4 bases, leaving 14 bases between the germline ends. The CDR3 runs 14 residues. In the case of this clone: What it recognizes is unknown.

Libraries were prepared by immunoSEQ multiplex PCR; TCRdb keeps only in-frame clonotypes and omits some of them. Of about 140,000 clones listed, about four fifths are singletons. Points from the study as a whole: Testing in vitro showed a few CMV-associated chains specific for CMV antigens. The investigators catalogued 150 or so TCR beta chains as cytomegalovirus-associated. Subsequent analysis showed first-cohort TCR clusters tending to co-occur in more than 95 validation repertoires.

This clonotype was sampled from a woman between 25 and 40 years old in good health and CMV-seronegative. The specimen sequenced was PBMCs. This rearrangement joins TRBV6-6 to TRBJ1-2; a possible D gene is TRBD1 (6 bases). The DNA for the CDR3 is TGTGCCAGCAGTAATGACAGGCTCCGCTATGGCTACACCTTC. Amino acid sequence: CASSNDRLRYGYTF.